The rows below give T cell receptor beta chains drawn from one sample of a study of cytomegalovirus exposure and HLA in healthy donors. The table came from immunoSEQ multiplex PCR; TCRdb's copy has only in-frame clones and leaves some out. The table shows approximately 150,000 clones, with around 70% occurring only once. The specimen was PBMCs. The receptor source for this set is a man younger than 35 in good health and CMV-seropositive. The CDR3 runs from the conserved cysteine through the conserved F or W. The order of the fields is V gene, D gene, clone size, J gene, CDR3 DNA, CDR3 protein. A D gene is named only where the DNA matches it firmly. Not all rows give a size; the values are once, few, many and, for expanded clones, a class.

V: TRBV2; D: TRBD1; size: .; J: TRBJ1-6; DNA: TGTGCCAGCAGTCCGGGACAGGGTTTATCACCCCTCCACTTT; CDR3: CASSPGQGLSPLHF
V: TRBV7-9; D: .; size: .; J: TRBJ2-3; DNA: TGTGCCAGCAGCGGCGGTGGGTCCACAGATACGCAGTATTTT; CDR3: CASSGGGSTDTQYF
V: TRBV28; D: .; size: .; J: TRBJ2-5; DNA: TGTGCCAGCAGATCCTCTCGGGGTAGCGTGAAAGAGACCCAGTACTTC; CDR3: CASRSSRGSVKETQYF
V: TRBV21-1; D: .; size: .; J: TRBJ1-4; DNA: TGTGCCAGCAGCAATGGGTGGAGGAGACACTACCTACAGTCAACTAATGAAAAACTGTTTTTT; CDR3: CASSNGWRRHYLQSTNEKLFF
V: TRBV5-6; D: .; size: .; J: TRBJ2-1; DNA: TGTGCCAGCAGCTTGGACGCCGCGAAGCAGTTCTTC; CDR3: CASSLDAAKQFF
V: TRBV27; D: TRBD2; size: .; J: TRBJ2-3; DNA: TGTGCCAGCAGTCGACTAGCGGGGGGCCTGGATACGCAGTATTTT; CDR3: CASSRLAGGLDTQYF
V: TRBV28; D: TRBD1; size: once; J: TRBJ1-1; DNA: TGTGCCGGCAGTTTAACGGGACAGGGGGCGCGGACTGAAGCTTTCTTT; CDR3: CAGSLTGQGARTEAFF
V: TRBV30; D: .; size: few; J: TRBJ1-2; DNA: TGTGCCTGGAGTGTTCTGCGGGGCTACACCTTC; CDR3: CAWSVLRGYTF
V: TRBV5-6; D: .; size: .; J: TRBJ2-1; DNA: TGTGCCAGCAGCTCACAGGTCTATGAGCAGTTCTTC; CDR3: CASSSQVYEQFF
V: TRBV29-1; D: .; size: .; J: TRBJ1-1; DNA: TGCAGCGTTGTGCGGGGCAGGGCACGTGAAGCTTTCTTT; CDR3: CSVVRGRAREAFF
V: TRBV7-6; D: TRBD1; size: .; J: TRBJ1-1; DNA: TGTGCCAGCAGCTTAGAAGGAGGGGGCTCGGCTTTCTTT; CDR3: CASSLEGGGSAFF
V: TRBV11-2; D: .; size: .; J: TRBJ2-5; DNA: TGTGCCAGCAGCTCCGAGACACGTCAAGAGACCCAGTACTTC; CDR3: CASSSETRQETQYF
V: TRBV10-3; D: .; size: .; J: TRBJ1-5; DNA: TGTGCCATCAGTGAGTCGATTGGGGGGGATCAGCCCCAGCATTTT; CDR3: CAISESIGGDQPQHF
V: TRBV2; D: .; size: .; J: TRBJ1-1; DNA: TGTGCCAGCAGTCCGCCAGGCGGCGGCGGGAGGAACACTGAAGCTTTCTTT; CDR3: CASSPPGGGGRNTEAFF
V: TRBV5-1; D: TRBD1; size: .; J: TRBJ1-1; DNA: TGCGCCAGCAGCTTGGCCGGGGGACAGGGAAGCGCTAGGAACACTGAAGCTTTCTTT; CDR3: CASSLAGGQGSARNTEAFF
V: TRBV4-2; D: TRBD1; size: .; J: TRBJ1-1; DNA: TGTGCCAGCAGCCTGACTCAGGGGGCTGGTCCTGAAGCTTTCTTT; CDR3: CASSLTQGAGPEAFF
V: TRBV6-1; D: TRBD1; size: .; J: TRBJ1-1; DNA: TGTGCCAGCACCCCAAGACAGGGTATTTCTGAAGCTTTCTTT; CDR3: CASTPRQGISEAFF
V: TRBV18; D: .; size: .; J: TRBJ1-3; DNA: TGTGCCAGCTCACCCCCGACAGGCTCCTCTGGAAACACCATATATTTT; CDR3: CASSPPTGSSGNTIYF
V: TRBV5-1; D: .; size: .; J: TRBJ2-1; DNA: TGCGCCAGCAGCTATCTCCTCGAGGGCCCCTACAATGAGCAGTTCTTC; CDR3: CASSYLLEGPYNEQFF
V: TRBV2; D: .; size: .; J: TRBJ1-1; DNA: TGTGCCAGCAGTCGATATTTTGCGGGGGCTGGTGAAGCTTTCTTT; CDR3: CASSRYFAGAGEAFF
V: TRBV5-1; D: .; size: .; J: TRBJ1-2; DNA: TGCGCCAGCAGCCTCGAGACAGGCGCCAAATTCTATGGCTACACCTTC; CDR3: CASSLETGAKFYGYTF
V: TRBV7-9; D: .; size: few; J: TRBJ1-3; DNA: TGTGCCAGCAGCTTCCCCGGCCCCAGGAGGGGAAACACCATATATTTT; CDR3: CASSFPGPRRGNTIYF
V: TRBV2; D: .; size: .; J: TRBJ1-1; DNA: TGTGCCAGCGTCGAGGCCAGCATGAACACTGAAGCTTTCTTT; CDR3: CASVEASMNTEAFF
V: TRBV28; D: .; size: .; J: TRBJ1-5; DNA: TGTGCCAGCAGGAGTTCCGAAACCTGGTATAGCAATCAGCCCCAGCATTTT; CDR3: CASRSSETWYSNQPQHF
V: TRBV5-1; D: TRBD2; size: .; J: TRBJ2-5; DNA: TGCGCCAGCAGCTCGGGACTAGCGGGAGAGGCCCAGTACTTC; CDR3: CASSSGLAGEAQYF
V: TRBV7-3; D: TRBD2; size: once; J: TRBJ2-2; DNA: TGTGCCAGCAGCAAGGGACTAGCGGGAAGCACCGGGGAGCTGTTTTTT; CDR3: CASSKGLAGSTGELFF
V: TRBV6-5; D: .; size: .; J: TRBJ2-1; DNA: TGTGCCAGCAGTTACGGGAGAAGCTCCTACAATGAGCAGTTCTTC; CDR3: CASSYGRSSYNEQFF
V: TRBV6-1; D: .; size: .; J: TRBJ2-2; DNA: TGTGCCACCAAGGGGTTGGGCATCGGGGAGCTGTTTTTT; CDR3: CATKGLGIGELFF
V: TRBV30; D: TRBD1; size: few; J: TRBJ1-1; DNA: TGTGCCTGGAGTGGGACAGGTTTGAACACTGAAGCTTTCTTT; CDR3: CAWSGTGLNTEAFF
V: TRBV19; D: .; size: .; J: TRBJ1-2; DNA: TGTGCCACCGCTCCGGGGGGCGGCTATGGCTACACCTTC; CDR3: CATAPGGGYGYTF
V: TRBV2; D: TRBD2; size: .; J: TRBJ2-5; DNA: TGTGCCAGCAGTTCTAGCGGGGCCTACCAAGAGACCCAGTACTTC; CDR3: CASSSSGAYQETQYF
V: TRBV7-2; D: TRBD2; size: .; J: TRBJ2-5; DNA: TGTGCCAGCAGCCACAGCGGGAGGCTCCAAGAGACCCAGTACTTC; CDR3: CASSHSGRLQETQYF
V: TRBV6-4; D: .; size: few; J: TRBJ1-2; DNA: TGTGCCAGCAGTGACACAGACACGATAACTTATGGCTACACCTTC; CDR3: CASSDTDTITYGYTF
V: TRBV19; D: TRBD1; size: .; J: TRBJ1-2; DNA: TGTGCCAGTAGTACCGACAGGGGGCAAAGGATCACCTTC; CDR3: CASSTDRGQRITF
V: TRBV27; D: .; size: .; J: TRBJ1-5; DNA: TGTGCCAGCAGGCAACAGTCCCATAGCAATCAGCCCCAGCATTTT; CDR3: CASRQQSHSNQPQHF
V: TRBV7-9; D: .; size: .; J: TRBJ1-2; DNA: TGTGCCAGCAGCCGGTCCCCATCTAACTATGGCTACACCTTC; CDR3: CASSRSPSNYGYTF
V: TRBV7-2; D: TRBD2; size: .; J: TRBJ2-1; DNA: TGTGCCAGCAGGGGGGGACTAGCGGGTACTAGCTCCTACAATGAGCAGTTCTTC; CDR3: CASRGGLAGTSSYNEQFF
V: TRBV16; D: .; size: few; J: TRBJ2-1; DNA: TGTGCCAGCAGCCAATCGATCCGGAGCTCCTACAATGAGCAGTTCTTC; CDR3: CASSQSIRSSYNEQFF
V: TRBV6-5; D: .; size: few; J: TRBJ2-6; DNA: TGTGCCAGCAGCCAGGGCGGAGGGGCCAACGTCCTGACTTTC; CDR3: CASSQGGGANVLTF
V: TRBV7-9; D: .; size: .; J: TRBJ1-3; DNA: TGTGCCAGCAGCTTACAGGGAACCTCTGGAAACACCATATATTTT; CDR3: CASSLQGTSGNTIYF
V: TRBV15; D: .; size: .; J: TRBJ1-1; DNA: TGTGCCACCAGCACGGACAGGAACACTGAAGCTTTCTTT; CDR3: CATSTDRNTEAFF
V: TRBV30; D: .; size: .; J: TRBJ1-5; DNA: TGTGCCTGGAGTTATAGGGAGGACCAGCCCCAGCATTTT; CDR3: CAWSYREDQPQHF
V: TRBV9; D: TRBD2; size: .; J: TRBJ2-3; DNA: TGTGCCAGCAGCGGGCCGACAGTTCGGACTAGCGGGGGACGCACAGATACGCAGTATTTT; CDR3: CASSGPTVRTSGGRTDTQYF
V: TRBV7-2; D: TRBD2; size: few; J: TRBJ2-1; DNA: TGTGCCAGCAGCTTAGTAGCGGGAGTACGGAATGAGCAGTTCTTC; CDR3: CASSLVAGVRNEQFF
V: TRBV5-4; D: TRBD1; size: few; J: TRBJ2-1; DNA: TGTGCCAGCAGCTTAAACGGACAGGGTAGCAATGAGCAGTTCTTC; CDR3: CASSLNGQGSNEQFF
V: TRBV6-4; D: .; size: .; J: TRBJ2-5; DNA: TGTGCCAGCAGTGACTCCGCGGACCAGGGGACCCAGTACTTC; CDR3: CASSDSADQGTQYF
V: TRBV30; D: .; size: few; J: TRBJ2-5; DNA: TGTGCCTGGAGTGAGGGGGAGACCCAGTACTTC; CDR3: CAWSEGETQYF
V: TRBV19; D: .; size: few; J: TRBJ2-6; DNA: TGTGCCAGTAGTATCTCAGGGGCTGGGGCCAACGTCCTGACTTTC; CDR3: CASSISGAGANVLTF
V: TRBV2; D: TRBD1; size: .; J: TRBJ1-1; DNA: TGTGCCAGCAGCGGACAGGGGGCTTCGGCTGAAGCTTTCTTT; CDR3: CASSGQGASAEAFF
V: TRBV2; D: .; size: .; J: TRBJ1-5; DNA: TGTGCCAGCTCGGAGGAGGAGGGTCAGCCCCAGCATTTT; CDR3: CASSEEEGQPQHF